These 29 T cell receptor beta chains came from one sample sequenced in a study of T cells after yellow fever vaccination. TCRdb re-derived calls from the 5' RACE reads in MiXCR, one entry per CDR3 protein. The sample contains 20,000 to 25,000 distinct CDR3 sequences, roughly 3.2% of which appear only once. This sample comprised PBMCs, either bulk or a sorted T-cell subset (CD4+, CD8+, memory, or dextramer-sorted; not recorded which), obtained roughly 45 days after the first yellow fever vaccination. The receptors come from a man aged 18 to 29 who received the YFV17D yellow fever vaccine.

This clonotype came up many times. The gene calls are TRBV7-2 and TRBJ2-3; 7 positions match TRBD1. This CDR3 has 15 amino acids. V gave up 5 bases and J gave up 1 base; unmatched junction bases: 6. Germline V gene lookup returns CDR1 SGHTA and CDR2 FQGNSA. CDR3 region: CASSSRDSRTDTQYF. CDR3 DNA sequence: TGTGCCAGCAGCAGTCGGGACAGCCGCACAGATACGCAGTATTTT.

This clonotype was seen ten or more times. In nucleotides, the CDR3 is TGCGCCAGCAGTCAGAATGAAGACGAGCAGTACTTC. The encoded protein is CASSQNEDEQYF. The chain recombines TRBV10-1 with TRBJ2-7; D remains unclear. The CDR3 runs 12 residues. V was shortened by 5 bases and J by 5 bases, with 10 bases between the two germline ends. Germline assignment: CDR1 WNHNN and CDR2 SYGVQD (reference sequence).

This clonotype is medium-sized. This chain links TRBV12-3 or TRBV12-4 with TRBJ2-7; 8 nucleotides match TRBD1. The CDR3 length is 13 residues. J was trimmed by 3 bases and V by 6 bases; bases with no gene match: 4. As DNA, the CDR3 is TGTGCCAGCAGCACAGGGGGTCTCTACGAGCAGTACTTC. This codes for CASSTGGLYEQYF.

This clonotype has a count of ten or more. This rearrangement joins TRBV24-1 to TRBJ1-3; D might be TRBD1 (5 bases). Germline CDR1 reads KGHDR; CDR2 reads SFDVKD. Trimming shortened V by 8 bases and J by 2 bases, and 18 bases separated the two germline ends. This CDR3 has 16 residues. CDR3 coding DNA: TGTGCCACCAACGGAGTTTTCCAGGGAACTGGAAACACCATATATTTT. It encodes CATNGVFQGTGNTIYF.

This clonotype was seen a few times. The chain is built from TRBV10-3 and TRBJ1-1; possible D gene TRBD1, 6 bases. The CDR3 has 16 amino acids. The germline V gene encodes CDR1 ENHRY and CDR2 SYGVKD. V was pared by 4 bases and J by 2 bases, with 17 bases between. The CDR3 DNA reads as TGTGCCATCAGTGGGGGGGCAGGGCGAGGAAACACTGAAGCTTTCTTT. Translated: CAISGGAGRGNTEAFF.

This clonotype is medium-sized in the sample. The chain joins TRBV20-1 to TRBJ1-5, with 7 bases fitting TRBD1. The ends lost 6 bases at V and 2 bases at J; junction bases unmatched: 4. The germline CDR1 and CDR2 sequences are DFQATT and SNEGSKA (reference sequence). The CDR3 loop spans 13 amino acids. The CDR3 is CSASGQGNQPQHF. The DNA for the CDR3 is TGCAGTGCCTCAGGACAGGGCAATCAGCCCCAGCATTTT.

This clonotype was seen repeatedly, ten times or more. The chain couples TRBV12-3 or TRBV12-4 to TRBJ1-1; maybe TRBD1 (5 bases). The V and J ends lost 5 bases and 4 bases respectively, with 14 bases between them. This CDR3 spans 14 amino acids. CDR3 sequence: CASSPGWGITEAFF. The CDR3 DNA follows: TGTGCCAGCAGTCCCGGATGGGGCATCACTGAAGCTTTCTTT.

Ten or more counts support this clonotype. The chain links TRBV6-5 to TRBJ2-7; D may match TRBD1 or TRBD2 (6 bases each). The germline gives CDR1 MNHEY, CDR2 SVGAGI. The length of the CDR3 is 16 residues. Trimming removed 0 bases from V and 1 base from J, with 13 bases in between. The CDR3 nucleotides read TGTGCCAGCAGTTACTCTATCGGGGGCCGGTCCTACGAGCAGTACTTC. Its translation: CASSYSIGGRSYEQYF.

This clonotype was counted at least ten times. The chain links TRBV19 to TRBJ1-2; TRBD1 matches 7 bases. Unmatched junction bases numbered 10, after V lost 7 bases and J lost 5 bases. This CDR3 spans 14 amino acids. The germline CDR1 and CDR2 sequences are LNHDA and SQIVND (reference sequence). CDR3 in amino acids: CASTPTRQGYGYTF. In DNA, the CDR3 is TGTGCCAGTACCCCTACGCGACAGGGATATGGCTACACCTTC.

This clonotype occurred many times. This chain links TRBV6-5 with TRBJ1-4; D is uncertain. Trimming shortened V by 0 bases and J by 10 bases, and 9 bases separated the two germline ends. The CDR3 contains 13 residues. CDR1 is MNHEY, CDR2 SVGAGI, per germline. CDR3: CASSYSGDGKLFF. The CDR3 region has the DNA TGTGCCAGCAGTTACTCGGGTGACGGAAAACTGTTTTTT.

This clonotype was detected ten times or more. The chain joins TRBV18 to TRBJ1-4, with D unclear. The CDR3 runs 12 residues. The V end lost 2 bases, the J end lost 8 bases, and 6 bases lay between the germline ends. Germline assignment: CDR1 KGHSH and CDR2 LQKENI. Here the CDR3 reads CASSPMGEKLFF. In DNA, the CDR3 is TGTGCCAGCTCACCAATGGGGGAAAAACTGTTTTTT. The full variable domain, rest sourced from reference TRBV18 and TRBJ1-4, is NAGVMQNPRHLVRRRGQEARLRCSPMKGHSHVYWYRQLPEEGLKFMVYLQKENIIDESGMPKERFSAEFPKEGPSILRIQQVVRGDSAAYFCASSPMGEKLFFGSGTQLSVL.

This clonotype has at least ten counts. V is TRBV5-1 and J is TRBJ1-5, with D unresolved. Trimming shortened V by 2 bases and J by 2 bases, and 8 bases separated the two germline ends. Germline loops: CDR1 SGHRS, CDR2 YFSETQ. The CDR3 is 14 residues long. Here the CDR3 reads CASSFGDGNQPQHF. In DNA, the CDR3 is TGCGCCAGCAGCTTCGGGGATGGCAATCAGCCCCAGCATTTT.

This clonotype was seen ten or more times. V is TRBV12-3 or TRBV12-4 and J is TRBJ1-2; a possible D gene is TRBD1 (5 bases). The CDR3 totals 14 residues. V lost 6 bases to trimming and J lost 4 bases, with 15 bases between them. In nucleotides, the CDR3 is TGTGCCAGCAGGTCGGAGACCGGGGGCTATGGCTACACCTTC. This codes for CASRSETGGYGYTF.

This clonotype was counted many times. The V and J genes are TRBV11-1 and TRBJ2-2, with TRBD2 matching 13 bases. J was trimmed by 7 bases and V by 9 bases; bases with no gene match: 20. CDR3 size: 19 residues. Per germline, CDR1 SGHAT and CDR2 FQDESV (reference sequence). CDR3 protein: CASATLLAGGPKSDGELFF. The CDR3 DNA sequence: TGTGCCAGTGCAACACTACTAGCGGGGGGGCCTAAGTCTGACGGGGAGCTGTTTTTT.

There are many counts of this clonotype. V is TRBV27 and J is TRBJ2-7; 7 positions match TRBD1. The germline V gene encodes CDR1 MNHEY and CDR2 SMNVEV (reference sequence). The CDR3 sequence is 16 residues long. V was pared by 6 bases and J by 4 bases, with 15 bases of the junction left unmatched. DNA of the CDR3: TGTGCCAGCAGCAAAACTCTTGACAGGGATAATTACGAGCAGTACTTC. Encoded protein: CASSKTLDRDNYEQYF.

This clonotype occurred many times. The V and J genes are TRBV6-5 and TRBJ1-1; a weak D match, TRBD1 (5 bases). This CDR3 is built from 14 residues. Germline CDR1 is MNHEY and CDR2 is SVGAGI. Trimming took 2 bases from V and 5 from J, leaving 12 bases between them. In DNA, the CDR3 is TGTGCCAGCAGTTACGTGGGGGGAAAGACTGAAGCTTTCTTT. Encoded protein: CASSYVGGKTEAFF.

This clonotype ranks as medium-sized (0.01 to 0.1%). V is TRBV7-6 and J is TRBJ2-5; 8 nucleotides align to TRBD2. Germline-derived CDR1 and CDR2 are SGHVS and FNYEAQ. The CDR3 has 15 residues. After removal of 6 bases from V and 2 bases from J, the junction contained 8 bases not matched to a gene. As DNA, the CDR3 is TGTGCCAGCAGATGGGATTCGGGGGGGCAAGAGACCCAGTACTTC. Amino acid sequence: CASRWDSGGQETQYF.

Ten or more counts support this clonotype. The chain uses TRBV7-2 and TRBJ2-3, with 12 bases that match TRBD2. Trimming took 3 bases from V and 6 from J; bases not matched to a gene: 7. This CDR3 comprises 16 residues. The germline V gene has CDR1 SGHTA and CDR2 FQGNSA. CDR3 sequence: CASSFSTSGGADTQYF. The CDR3 region has the DNA TGTGCCAGCAGCTTCTCGACTAGCGGGGGCGCCGATACGCAGTATTTT.

By sample fraction, this clonotype is medium-sized. The chain is built from TRBV4-3 and TRBJ2-3; D unclear. Germline-derived CDR1 and CDR2 are LGHNA and YSLEER. The CDR3 sequence is 18 residues long. Trimming took 4 bases from V and 4 from J, leaving 24 bases between them. The CDR3 sequence is CASSRQVGISSTPDTQYF. As DNA, the CDR3 is TGCGCCAGCAGCCGACAAGTTGGGATATCGAGCACGCCAGATACGCAGTATTTT.

By proportion, this clonotype is medium-sized. The chain joins TRBV2 to TRBJ2-1; D is ambiguous. The germline V and J ends were trimmed by 5 bases and 2 bases, with 7 bases remaining between them. The CDR3 loop spans 13 amino acids. CDR1 SNHLY and CDR2 FYNNEI come from the germline V gene. CDR3 loop: CASSQDTYNEQFF. In nucleotides, the CDR3 is TGTGCCAGCAGTCAAGACACCTACAATGAGCAGTTCTTC.

This clonotype has a count of ten or more. The chain combines TRBV5-1 with TRBJ2-3; 13 nucleotides agree with TRBD2. This CDR3 comprises 15 residues. The trim removed 4 bases at V and 4 bases at J, leaving 3 bases unmatched. Germline values: CDR1 SGHRS, CDR2 YFSETQ. The CDR3 protein is CASSRGTSGADTQYF. As DNA, the CDR3 is TGCGCCAGCAGCCGCGGGACTAGCGGGGCAGATACGCAGTATTTT.

This clonotype was seen many times. The rearrangement links TRBV7-6 to TRBJ1-3, with D maybe TRBD1 (5 bases). CDR1 is SGHVS, CDR2 FNYEAQ, per germline. Trimming removed 3 bases at V and 2 bases at J, with 8 bases between. This CDR3 is built from 14 residues. CDR3 in DNA: TGTGCCAGCAGCTTGAGGGGAGCTGGAAACACCATATATTTT. As protein: CASSLRGAGNTIYF.

This clonotype came up many times. This chain joins TRBV28 and TRBJ2-5; TRBD2 matches at 9 bases. The V gene end was trimmed by 6 bases and the J gene end by 14 bases; junction bases not matched to a gene: 10. This CDR3 comprises 12 residues. Germline lookup yields CDR1 MDHEN and CDR2 SYDVKM. CDR3 loop: CASRELAGPPYF. Here the CDR3 DNA reads TGTGCCAGCAGAGAACTAGCGGGCCCCCCTTACTTC.

Many counts were recorded for this clonotype. This chain uses TRBV15 with TRBJ1-2; a weak D match, TRBD1 (5 bases). V lost 3 bases to trimming and J lost 2 bases, with 7 bases between them. The CDR3 totals 13 residues. Germline CDR1 and CDR2: LNHNV and YYDKDF (reference sequence). The CDR3 DNA follows: TGTGCCACCAGCAGGGACACCAACTATGGCTACACCTTC. The encoded protein is CATSRDTNYGYTF.

The sample holds many counts of this clonotype. The V gene is TRBV7-6, the J gene TRBJ2-5; 8 bases agree with TRBD1. J was trimmed by 5 bases and V by 2 bases; bases with no gene match: 10. The length of the CDR3 is 16 residues. Germline values: CDR1 SGHVS, CDR2 FNYEAQ. CDR3 bases: TGTGCCAGCAGCTTACGACCAGGGGGCGCGGGGGAGACCCAGTACTTC. The encoded protein is CASSLRPGGAGETQYF.

The sample holds many counts of this clonotype. The chain combines TRBV7-2 with TRBJ1-6, with unresolved D. The germline CDR1 and CDR2 sequences are SGHTA and FQGNSA. Between the trimmed V and J ends, which lost 3 bases and 10 bases, there was a span of 7 bases. The CDR3 consists of 12 residues. The CDR3 coding sequence is TGTGCCAGCAGCTTTAATCTCTCACCCCTCCACTTT. Its protein is CASSFNLSPLHF. The full variable domain, completed using reference TRBV7-2 and TRBJ1-6, is GAGVSQSPSNKVTEKGKDVELRCDPISGHTALYWYRQSLGQGLEFLIYFQGNSAPDKSGLPSDRFSAERTGGSVSTLTIQRTQQEDSAVYLCASSFNLSPLHFGNGTRLTVT.

This clonotype was seen ten or more times. J is TRBJ2-1 and V is TRBV19, with D perhaps assigned TRBD1 or TRBD2 (6 bases each). Germline V gene sequence: CDR1 LNHDA, CDR2 SQIVND (reference sequence). The CDR3 consists of 16 residues. V dropped 3 bases and J dropped 9 bases, with 21 bases sitting between them. In DNA form, the CDR3 reads TGTGCCAGTAGTATTTTAGGCAGGGGTCAGGGAGGTGAGCAGTTCTTC. Protein sequence: CASSILGRGQGGEQFF.

In its sample, this clonotype was seen a few times. The chain couples TRBV14 to TRBJ1-2, with D hard to call. Deletions cut 1 base from V and 4 bases from J, with 13 bases between. Looked up from germline, CDR1 is SGHDN and CDR2 is FVKESK. The CDR3 is made up of 15 amino acids. The CDR3 bases are TGTGCCAGCAGCCAAGTAGTCAACAACCCCTATGGCTACACCTTC. Its protein is CASSQVVNNPYGYTF.

This clonotype has a count of ten or more. The chain is built from TRBV20-1 and TRBJ1-2, with no clear D. Trimming left V 0 bases short and J 5 bases short, with 13 bases between. The CDR3 contains 14 residues. CDR1 is DFQATT, CDR2 SNEGSKA, per germline (reference sequence). The CDR3 region is CSARDHRVLYGYTF. The CDR3, as DNA: TGCAGTGCTAGAGATCATAGGGTTCTATATGGCTACACCTTC.